The 25 T cell receptor beta chains in this list originate from one sample, sequenced in a study of T cell responses to AZD1222 COVID-19 vaccine. Profiled with immunoSEQ multiplex PCR; TCRdb holds only in-frame clones, not every one. This sample yields about 200,000 clones, of which approximately 93% are seen a single time; around 3% belongs to the top ten. The specimen comprised peripheral blood, sampled 28 days after the second AZD1222 dose. The origin of the receptors is an adult who received the AZD1222 COVID-19 vaccine.

The CDR3, as DNA: TGTGCCAGCAGTGAGGGACAGGGGACGAATCAGCCCCAGCATTTT. Translation gives CASSEGQGTNQPQHF. The chain has TRBV2 and TRBJ1-5; 10 nucleotides line up with TRBD1. This CDR3 has 15 residues. V gave up 3 bases and J gave up 4 bases; unmatched junction bases: 3. Germline CDR1 and CDR2: SNHLY and FYNNEI.

This rearrangement joins TRBV7-9 to TRBJ1-2; 7 bases align to TRBD1. V shed 2 bases, J shed 5 bases, and the junction held 2 bases outside the gene matches. The CDR3 sequence is 13 residues long. Germline CDR1 SEHNR, CDR2 FQNEAQ (reference sequence). CDR3 coding DNA: TGTGCCAGCAGCTTAACAGGGGCGTATGGCTACACCTTC. Protein product: CASSLTGAYGYTF.

The chain has TRBV30 and TRBJ2-3; 7 positions agree with TRBD1. CDR1 is GTSNPN, CDR2 SVGIG, per germline (reference sequence). The CDR3 loop spans 18 amino acids. V lost 1 base to trimming and J lost 2 bases; unmatched junction nucleotides: 15. The CDR3 sequence: CAWSEPPWEGGFTDTQYF. CDR3 bases: TGTGCCTGGAGTGAACCCCCCTGGGAAGGGGGCTTCACAGATACGCAGTATTTT.

V and J are TRBV19 and TRBJ1-1; D remains unclear. The CDR3 covers 13 residues. CDR1 and CDR2 (germline): LNHDA, SQIVND (reference sequence). V shed 7 bases and J shed 3 bases, with 12 bases lying between them. CDR3: CASINVRDTEAFF. CDR3 DNA: TGTGCCAGTATTAATGTTCGTGACACTGAAGCTTTCTTT.

Concerning this clone itself: The junction and the germline gene differ at one end; a read error may be behind it. The chain has TRBV11-2 and TRBJ2-1; no clear D. The CDR3 length is 13 residues. In germline, CDR1 is SGHAT, CDR2 FQNNGV. CDR3 sequence reads: CASSLVSNNEQFF. The CDR3 DNA reads as TGTGCCAGCAGCTTAGTCTCCAACAATGAGCAGTTCTTC.

The chain joins TRBV5-1 to TRBJ1-4, with D possibly TRBD1 on 6 matching bases. Germline CDR1 and CDR2: SGHRS and YFSETQ. Trimming took 0 bases from V and 0 from J, leaving 15 bases between them. This CDR3 has 18 amino acids. CDR3 DNA sequence: TGCGCCAGCAGCTTGGCCCAGCAGGGGCCATCAACTAATGAAAAACTGTTTTTT. Residues: CASSLAQQGPSTNEKLFF.

The V call is TRBV5-1, the J call TRBJ2-1; TRBD2 matches 12 bases. The junction had 12 bases not matched to a gene; V was cut back by 4 bases and J by 7 bases. The CDR3 is 17 amino acids. The germline gives CDR1 SGHRS, CDR2 YFSETQ. DNA of the CDR3: TGCGCCAGCAGCCCGGGGGCTAGCGGGAGGGTTAGGAATGAGCAGTTCTTC. The encoded protein is CASSPGASGRVRNEQFF.

This chain links TRBV5-4 with TRBJ2-1; 7 positions agree with TRBD2. The V gene end was trimmed by 4 bases and the J gene end by 7 bases; junction bases not matched to a gene: 8. This CDR3 region has 14 residues. Germline CDR1 SGHNT, CDR2 YYREEE (reference sequence). The CDR3 DNA reads as TGTGCCAGCAGCCCCGAGGGAGGGAGGAATGAGCAGTTCTTC. Residues: CASSPEGGRNEQFF.

The rearrangement joins TRBV5-4 to TRBJ1-5; weak D call: TRBD1 (6 bases). Trimming cost V 0 bases and J 4 bases, with 8 bases left between them. CDR3 length: 14 amino acids. Germline V gene sequence: CDR1 SGHNT, CDR2 YYREEE (reference sequence). The CDR3 bases are TGTGCCAGCAGCTTGGGCAGGGGAAATCAGCCCCAGCATTTT. Residues: CASSLGRGNQPQHF.

The sample holds one count of this clone. The chain couples TRBV28 to TRBJ2-2; the match to TRBD1 covers 7 bases. The CDR3 sequence is 15 residues long. The V segment lost 6 bases and the J segment 2 bases; nucleotides outside the gene matches: 6. Germline V gene data show CDR1 as MDHEN and CDR2 as SYDVKM. CDR3 bases: TGTGCCAGCAGGAGGGGGCCGACCAACACCGGGGAGCTGTTTTTT. Its translation is CASRRGPTNTGELFF.

The chain recombines TRBV11-3 with TRBJ1-1; 11 nucleotides align to TRBD1. CDR3 length: 14 residues. The ends lost 6 bases at V and 4 bases at J; junction bases unmatched: 4. CDR1 and CDR2 from the germline V gene are SGHNT and YENEEA. The DNA for the CDR3 is TGTGCCAGCAGAAGGGGGACAGGGGGCACTGAAGCTTTCTTT. Its translation is CASRRGTGGTEAFF.

The chain links TRBV29-1 to TRBJ1-2; 8 nucleotides match TRBD1. From germline, CDR1 is SQVTM and CDR2 ANQGSEA. V shed 7 bases and J 3 bases; nucleotides not matched to a gene: 4. The CDR3 covers 12 residues. The CDR3 coding sequence is TGCAGCGCCGGACAGGGACACTATGGCTACACCTTC. Translated: CSAGQGHYGYTF. Combining the CDR3 with reference TRBV29-1 and TRBJ1-2 gives the whole variable domain SAVISQKPSRDICQRGTSLTIQCQVDSQVTMMFWYRQQPGQSLTLIATANQGSEATYESGFVIDKFPISRPNLTFSTLTVSNMSPEDSSIYLCSAGQGHYGYTFGSGTRLTVV.

The rearrangement uses TRBV30 and TRBJ1-4; tentative D call: TRBD1 (5 bases). Germline V lookup: CDR1 GTSNPN, CDR2 SVGIG (reference sequence). The germline V and J ends were trimmed by 4 bases and 10 bases, with 10 bases remaining between them. This CDR3 is 11 amino acids long. The CDR3 loop is CAWKGEGKLFF. For the CDR3, the DNA is TGTGCCTGGAAAGGGGAAGGAAAACTGTTTTTT.

This clone was observed once. This chain joins TRBV28 and TRBJ1-6; tentative D call: TRBD1 (6 bases). Trimming removed 7 bases from V and 14 bases from J, with 24 bases in between. The germline CDR1 and CDR2 sequences are MDHEN and SYDVKM. The CDR3 is made up of 15 amino acids. CDR3 sequence (DNA): TGTGCCAGCATAAACAGGACAGTACAAATGACGGCCCTCCACTTT. Translation gives CASINRTVQMTALHF.

The chain recombines TRBV2 with TRBJ1-1; 7 bases line up with TRBD1. Germline-derived CDR1 and CDR2 are SNHLY and FYNNEI. The CDR3 totals 15 residues. Germline trimming cut 7 bases from V and 1 base from J; bases unmatched to any gene: 9. The CDR3 reads CASIFQGQQNTEAFF. The CDR3 nucleotides are TGTGCCAGCATCTTTCAGGGACAGCAGAACACTGAAGCTTTCTTT.

The chain carries TRBV15 and TRBJ1-5, with D unclear. Germline values: CDR1 LNHNV, CDR2 YYDKDF (reference sequence). The CDR3 spans 16 residues. The V end lost 6 bases, the J end lost 5 bases, and 20 bases lay between the germline ends. CDR3 sequence: CATSSRRVQSDQPQHF. The CDR3 bases are TGTGCCACCAGTAGTAGGAGGGTACAGTCCGATCAGCCCCAGCATTTT.

This chain connects TRBV18 to TRBJ1-4; D is unresolved. The length of the CDR3 is 15 residues. Trimming took off 2 bases at V and 7 bases at J, with 14 bases between the two ends. CDR1 and CDR2 (germline): KGHSH, LQKENI. CDR3 amino acids: CASSPEVLGGEKLFF. The DNA for the CDR3 is TGTGCCAGCTCACCAGAAGTACTGGGAGGTGAAAAACTGTTTTTT.

The chain employs TRBV25-1 and TRBJ1-2; D is uncertain. The CDR3 totals 13 residues. V lost 6 bases and J lost 8, with 16 bases in between. Germline assignment: CDR1 MGHDK and CDR2 SYGVNS. The CDR3 here is CASSSPGAHGYTF. Here the CDR3 DNA reads TGTGCCAGCAGCTCGCCGGGAGCCCACGGCTACACCTTC.

The chain uses TRBV4-1 and TRBJ2-1; possible D gene TRBD1, 7 bases. The CDR3 is 19 amino acids. Trimming left V 5 bases short and J 7 bases short, with 30 bases between. CDR1 and CDR2 from the germline V gene are MGHRA and YSYEKL. The chain's CDR3 is CASSWDSLSPGEGRNEQFF. CDR3 DNA sequence: TGCGCCAGCAGCTGGGACAGCCTTTCGCCGGGGGAAGGACGTAATGAGCAGTTCTTC.

This sequence joins TRBV7-2 and TRBJ2-5, with TRBD1 matching 10 bases. V lost 0 bases to trimming and J lost 4 bases; unmatched junction nucleotides: 8. Germline V gives CDR1 SGHTA, CDR2 FQGNSA. This CDR3 contains 17 residues. As DNA, the CDR3 is TGTGCCAGCAGCTTAGCTTTGGACAGGGGGAGAGGAGAGACCCAGTACTTC. This translates into CASSLALDRGRGETQYF.

As concerns this clone: This sample includes further DNA sequences coding for the same CDR3. The chain uses TRBV30 and TRBJ1-3; no clear D gene. Trimming removed 3 bases at V and 0 bases at J, with 6 bases between. The CDR3 contains 13 residues. Looked up from germline, CDR1 is GTSNPN and CDR2 is SVGIG (reference sequence). The CDR3 reads CAWSQSSGNTIYF. In nucleotides, the CDR3 is TGTGCCTGGAGCCAGAGCTCTGGAAACACCATATATTTT. Supplemented by reference TRBV30 and TRBJ1-3, the full variable domain reads SQTIHQWPATLVQPVGSPLSLECTVEGTSNPNLYWYRQAAGRGLQLLFYSVGIGQISSEVPQNLSASRPQDRQFILSSKKLLLSDSGFYLCAWSQSSGNTIYFGEGSWLTVV.

V and J are TRBV5-1 and TRBJ2-3; D unresolved. This CDR3 comprises 13 residues. Germline CDR1 reads SGHRS; CDR2 reads YFSETQ. V lost 0 bases and J lost 4, with 6 bases in between. CDR3 amino acids: CASSLEAPDTQYF. As DNA, the CDR3 is TGCGCCAGCAGCTTGGAAGCGCCAGATACGCAGTATTTT.

The V and J genes are TRBV6-1 and TRBJ1-4, with no clear D. This CDR3 region has 15 residues. Germline V CDR1 and CDR2: MNHNS, SASEGT. Trimming stripped 2 bases from V and 0 bases from J, with 7 bases between. CDR3 residues: CASSESVATNEKLFF. The CDR3 coding sequence is TGTGCCAGCAGTGAAAGTGTTGCAACTAATGAAAAACTGTTTTTT.

The chain carries TRBV27 and TRBJ2-7, with D perhaps matching TRBD1 or TRBD2 (5 bases each). This CDR3 is 16 amino acids long. Per germline, CDR1 MNHEY and CDR2 SMNVEV (reference sequence). V was clipped by 6 bases and J by 2 bases, with 20 bases between them. The CDR3 spells CASSLTVGVATYEQYF. In DNA form, the CDR3 reads TGTGCCAGCAGCCTCACGGTGGGGGTAGCGACCTACGAGCAGTACTTC.

The chain is built from TRBV4-1 and TRBJ2-7; D gene uncertain. CDR3 length: 15 residues. Germline V gene lookup returns CDR1 MGHRA and CDR2 YSYEKL. Trimming pared 1 base from V and 2 bases from J, leaving 12 bases between. The CDR3 DNA reads as TGCGCCAGCAGCCAAGGGGGTGGCAACACCTACGAGCAGTACTTC. It translates to CASSQGGGNTYEQYF.